This T cell receptor (beta chain) was sequenced for a study of Ad26.COV2.S vaccination and SARS-CoV-2 variants. As for the study in general: Trial arm assignment for the donor was COV1001 Ad26.COV2.S. The study gave Ad26.COV2.S intramuscularly, once or twice 56 days apart.

As to this clone: Its target is unknown.

General observations from the study: Those who received the vaccine showed greater spike-specific TCR breadth than those given placebo.

Treatment: some 19 received Ad26.COV2.S at low or high dose, single or two shots; about 5 received placebo; per-sample allocation not given. Vaccine and placebo recipients were sampled on day 63 after the first injection. In the vaccine, an Ad26 vector expressed the SARS-CoV-2 spike of the Wuhan strain. V dropped 1 base and J dropped 4; count of bases not matched to a gene: 7. This CDR3 is built from 16 residues. Per the germline V gene, CDR1 is MGHRA and CDR2 is YSYEKL. Libraries were prepared by immunoSEQ multiplex PCR; TCRdb keeps only in-frame clonotypes and omits some of them. The data contain about 330,000 clones, roughly 90% of them singletons.

The chain carries TRBV4-1 and TRBJ2-3, with TRBD1 identical over 8 bases. The sample consisted of peripheral blood, taken in a trial of Ad26.COV2.S vaccine versus placebo. The TCR comes from a person aged 18-60 years who received the Ad26.COV2.S COVID-19 vaccine or a placebo. The CDR3 here is CASSQVQGVGADTQYF. DNA for the CDR3: TGCGCCAGCAGCCAAGTACAGGGGGTTGGCGCAGATACGCAGTATTTT.